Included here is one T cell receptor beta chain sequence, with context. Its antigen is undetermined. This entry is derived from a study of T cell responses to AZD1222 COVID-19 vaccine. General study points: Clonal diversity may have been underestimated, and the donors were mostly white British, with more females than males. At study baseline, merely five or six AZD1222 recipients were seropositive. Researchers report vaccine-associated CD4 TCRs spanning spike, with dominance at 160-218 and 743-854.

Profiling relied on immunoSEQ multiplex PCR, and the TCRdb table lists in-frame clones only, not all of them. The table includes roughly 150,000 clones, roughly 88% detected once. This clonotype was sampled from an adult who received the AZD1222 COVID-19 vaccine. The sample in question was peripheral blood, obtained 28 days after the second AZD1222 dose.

The CDR3 region has the DNA TGTGCCAGCAGCTTGATGTTAGGGAGTTATGGCTACACCTTC. Its translation: CASSLMLGSYGYTF. This chain connects TRBV5-4 to TRBJ1-2, with D uncertain. Germline values: CDR1 SGHNT, CDR2 YYREEE (reference sequence). This CDR3 has 14 residues. V lost 1 base to trimming and J lost 5 bases, with 12 bases between them.